The text below deals with one T cell receptor (beta chain). Its target is unknown. This sample is drawn from a study of T cell responses to AZD1222 COVID-19 vaccine. Study-level points and caveats: Vaccine-related CD4 TCRs covered spike, predominating at 160-218 and 743-854. Within unmutated variant regions lay the reported targets of nearly half of spike-specific TCRs.

It was second doses at about 4 or about 12 weeks that were pooled. Assay used: immunoSEQ multiplex PCR; TCRdb lists only in-frame clones, some missing. The sample shows about 77,000 clones, roughly 90% of them seen only once. Sample: peripheral blood, taken 28 days after the second AZD1222 dose. The source is an adult who received the AZD1222 COVID-19 vaccine.

The CDR3 sequence: CASSSDQGLAGKNSYEQYF. CDR3 in DNA: TGTGCCAGCAGTTCCGACCAGGGACTAGCGGGAAAAAACTCCTACGAGCAGTACTTC. The rearrangement joins TRBV4-2 to TRBJ2-7; 13 bases match TRBD2. This CDR3 comprises 19 residues. V shed 6 bases, J shed 0 bases, and the junction held 14 bases outside the gene matches. The germline V gene has CDR1 LGHNA and CDR2 YNFKEQ.